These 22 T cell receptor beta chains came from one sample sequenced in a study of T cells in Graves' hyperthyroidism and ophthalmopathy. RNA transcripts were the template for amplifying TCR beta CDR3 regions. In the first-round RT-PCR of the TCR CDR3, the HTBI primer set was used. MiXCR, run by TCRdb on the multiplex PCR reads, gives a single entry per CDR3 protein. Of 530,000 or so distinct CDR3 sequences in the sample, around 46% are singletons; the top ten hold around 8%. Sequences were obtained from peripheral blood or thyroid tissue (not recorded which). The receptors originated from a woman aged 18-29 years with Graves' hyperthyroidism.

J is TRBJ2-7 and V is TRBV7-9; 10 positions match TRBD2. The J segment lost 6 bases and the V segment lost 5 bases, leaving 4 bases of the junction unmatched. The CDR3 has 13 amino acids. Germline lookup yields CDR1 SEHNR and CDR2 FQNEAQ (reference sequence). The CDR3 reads CASSASGSSEQYF. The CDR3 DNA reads TGTGCCAGCAGCGCTAGCGGGAGTAGCGAGCAGTACTTC. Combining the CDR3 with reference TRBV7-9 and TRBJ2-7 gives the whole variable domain DTGVSQNPRHKITKRGQNVTFRCDPISEHNRLYWYRQTLGQGPEFLTYFQNEAQLEKSRLLSDRFSAERPKGSFSTLEIQRTEQGDSAMYLCASSASGSSEQYFGPGTRLTVT.

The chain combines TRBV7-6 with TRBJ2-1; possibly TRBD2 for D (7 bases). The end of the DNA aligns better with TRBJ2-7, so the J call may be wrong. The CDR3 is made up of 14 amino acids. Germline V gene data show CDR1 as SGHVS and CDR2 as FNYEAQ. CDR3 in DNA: TGTGCCAGCAGGGGGGGGACAACTTACAATGAGCAGTACTTC. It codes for CASRGGTTYNEQYF.

Here the CDR3 DNA reads TGCAGTGCTAGAGACTACCGACATACAGGGATAGGGTACAATGAGCAGTTCTTC. It translates to CSARDYRHTGIGYNEQFF. The rearrangement uses TRBV20-1 and TRBJ2-1, with D perhaps matching TRBD1 (6 bases). Germline V gene sequence: CDR1 DFQATT, CDR2 SNEGSKA (reference sequence). The CDR3 contains 18 residues. V lost 0 bases and J 4 bases, leaving 22 bases between the germline ends.

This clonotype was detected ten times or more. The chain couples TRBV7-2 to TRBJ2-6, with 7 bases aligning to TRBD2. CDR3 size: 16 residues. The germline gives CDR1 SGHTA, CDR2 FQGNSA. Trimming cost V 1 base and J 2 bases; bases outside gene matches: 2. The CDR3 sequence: CASSLGGGTGANVLTF. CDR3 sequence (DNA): TGTGCCAGCAGCTTAGGGGGGGGAACTGGGGCCAACGTCCTGACTTTC.

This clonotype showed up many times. The CDR3: CASSELGGGYGYTF. The CDR3 DNA sequence: TGTGCCAGCAGTGAACTTGGGGGAGGCTATGGCTACACCTTC. This chain connects TRBV6-1 to TRBJ1-2, with a weak D call TRBD1 (5 bases). CDR1 MNHNS and CDR2 SASEGT come from the germline V gene. Trimming cost V 2 bases and J 4 bases, with 11 bases left between them. CDR3 size: 14 residues.

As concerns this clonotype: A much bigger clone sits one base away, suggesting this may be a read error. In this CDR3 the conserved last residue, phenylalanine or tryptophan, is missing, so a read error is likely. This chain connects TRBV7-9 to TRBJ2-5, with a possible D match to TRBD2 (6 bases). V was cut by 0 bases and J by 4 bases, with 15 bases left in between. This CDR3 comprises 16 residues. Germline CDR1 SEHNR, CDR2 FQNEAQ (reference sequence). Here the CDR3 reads CASSLAAGSPVETQYS. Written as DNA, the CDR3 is TGTGCCAGCAGCTTAGCGGCCGGGAGCCCGGTAGAGACCCAGTACTCC.

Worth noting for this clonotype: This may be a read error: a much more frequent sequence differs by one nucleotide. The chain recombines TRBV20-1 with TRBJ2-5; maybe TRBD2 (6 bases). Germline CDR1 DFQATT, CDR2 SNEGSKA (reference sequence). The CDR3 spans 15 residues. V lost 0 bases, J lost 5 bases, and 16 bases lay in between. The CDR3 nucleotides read TGCAGTGCTAGAGACGGGAGAGGGAATATGGAGACCCAGTACTTC. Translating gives CSARDGRGNMETQYF.

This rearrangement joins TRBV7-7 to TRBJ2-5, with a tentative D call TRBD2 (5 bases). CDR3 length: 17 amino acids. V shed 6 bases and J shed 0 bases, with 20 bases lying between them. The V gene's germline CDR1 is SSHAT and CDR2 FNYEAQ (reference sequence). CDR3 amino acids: CASSRELDLGDQETQYF. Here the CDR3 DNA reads TGTGCCAGCAGTCGCGAACTAGACTTGGGAGACCAAGAGACCCAGTACTTC.

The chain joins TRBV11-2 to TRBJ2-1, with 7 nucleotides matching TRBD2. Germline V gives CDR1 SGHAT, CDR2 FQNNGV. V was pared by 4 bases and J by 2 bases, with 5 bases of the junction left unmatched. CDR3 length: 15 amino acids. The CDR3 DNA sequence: TGTGCCAGCAGCTCGGTCAGCGGGGCCTACAATGAGCAGTTCTTC. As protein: CASSSVSGAYNEQFF.

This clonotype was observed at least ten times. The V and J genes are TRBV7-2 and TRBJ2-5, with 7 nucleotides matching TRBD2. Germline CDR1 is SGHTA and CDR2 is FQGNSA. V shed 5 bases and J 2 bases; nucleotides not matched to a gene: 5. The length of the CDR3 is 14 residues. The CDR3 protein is CASSRDYLQETQYF. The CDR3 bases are TGTGCCAGCAGCCGGGACTATCTTCAAGAGACCCAGTACTTC.

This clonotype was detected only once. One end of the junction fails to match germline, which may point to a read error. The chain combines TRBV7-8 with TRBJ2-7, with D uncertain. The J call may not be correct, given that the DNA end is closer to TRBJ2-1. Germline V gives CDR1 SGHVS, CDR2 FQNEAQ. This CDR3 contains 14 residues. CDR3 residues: CASSQVTARNEQFF. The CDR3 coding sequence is TGCGCCAGCAGCCAAGTTACTGCCAGGAATGAGCAGTTCTTC.

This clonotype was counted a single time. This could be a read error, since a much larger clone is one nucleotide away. The CDR3: CASSQARLRKTQYF. The CDR3 DNA follows: TGCGCCAGCAGCCAAGCTCGGCTGAGGAAGACCCAGTACTTC. The genes are TRBV4-3 and TRBJ2-5; D unresolved. CDR1 and CDR2 (germline): LGHNA, YSLEER. The CDR3 length is 14 residues. Trimming removed 1 base at V and 6 bases at J, with 12 bases between.

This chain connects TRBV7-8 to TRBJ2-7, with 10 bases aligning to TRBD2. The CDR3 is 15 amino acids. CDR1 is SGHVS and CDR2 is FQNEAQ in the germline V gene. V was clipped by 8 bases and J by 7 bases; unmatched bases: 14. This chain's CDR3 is CASHSYSGRAGEQYF. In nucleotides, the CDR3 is TGTGCCAGCCACTCTTACAGCGGGAGGGCCGGGGAGCAGTACTTC. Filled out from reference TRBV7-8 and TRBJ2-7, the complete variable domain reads GAGVSQSPRYKVAKRGQDVALRCDPISGHVSLFWYQQALGQGPEFLTYFQNEAQLDKSGLPSDRFFAERPEGSVSTLKIQRTQQEDSAVYLCASHSYSGRAGEQYFGPGTRLTVT.

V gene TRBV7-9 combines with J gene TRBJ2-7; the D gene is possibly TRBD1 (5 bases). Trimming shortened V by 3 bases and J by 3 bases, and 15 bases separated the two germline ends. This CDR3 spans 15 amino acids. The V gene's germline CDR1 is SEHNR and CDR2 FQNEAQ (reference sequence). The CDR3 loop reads CASSLARQTYYEQYF. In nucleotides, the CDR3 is TGTGCCAGCAGCTTGGCCCGACAGACTTACTACGAGCAGTACTTC.

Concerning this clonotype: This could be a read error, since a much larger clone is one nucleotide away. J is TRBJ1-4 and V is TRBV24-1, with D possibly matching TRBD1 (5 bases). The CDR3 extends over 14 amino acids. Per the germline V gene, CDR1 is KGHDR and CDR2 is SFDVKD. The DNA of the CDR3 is TGTGCCAGCAGTTACGCCAGGGTCGGTGAAAAACTGCTTTTT. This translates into CASSYARVGEKLLF.

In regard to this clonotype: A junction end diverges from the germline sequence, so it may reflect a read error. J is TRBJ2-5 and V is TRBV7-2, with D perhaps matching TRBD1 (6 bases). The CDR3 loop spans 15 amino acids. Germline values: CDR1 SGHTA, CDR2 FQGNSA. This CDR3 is CASSLGGNRQGTQYF. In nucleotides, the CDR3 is TGTGCCAGCAGTTTAGGGGGAAATCGTCAGGGGACCCAGTACTTC.

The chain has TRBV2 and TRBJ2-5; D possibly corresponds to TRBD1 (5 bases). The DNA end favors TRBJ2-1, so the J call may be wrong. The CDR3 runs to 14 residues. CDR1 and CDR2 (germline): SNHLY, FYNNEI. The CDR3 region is CASCLDRTDNEQFF. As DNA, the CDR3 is TGTGCCAGCTGCCTCGACAGAACGGACAATGAGCAGTTCTTC.

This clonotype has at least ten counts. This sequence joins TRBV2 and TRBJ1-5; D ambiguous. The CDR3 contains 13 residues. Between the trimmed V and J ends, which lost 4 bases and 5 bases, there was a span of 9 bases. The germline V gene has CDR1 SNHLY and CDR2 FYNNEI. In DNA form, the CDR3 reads TGTGCCAGCAGTGGGTCTGGTGATCAGCCCCAGCATTTT. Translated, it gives CASSGSGDQPQHF. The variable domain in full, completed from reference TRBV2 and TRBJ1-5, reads EPEVTQTPSHQVTQMGQEVILRCVPISNHLYFYWYRQILGQKVEFLVSFYNNEISEKSEIFDDQFSVERPDGSNFTLKIRSTKLEDSAMYFCASSGSGDQPQHFGDGTRLSIL.

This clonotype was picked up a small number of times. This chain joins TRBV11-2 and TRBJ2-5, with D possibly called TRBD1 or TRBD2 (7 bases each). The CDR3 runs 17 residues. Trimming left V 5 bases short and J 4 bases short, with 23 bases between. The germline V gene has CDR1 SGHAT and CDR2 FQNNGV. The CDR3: CASSQKRAGRGRETQYF. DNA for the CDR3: TGTGCCAGCAGCCAAAAGAGGGCAGGGAGGGGGCGAGAGACCCAGTACTTC.

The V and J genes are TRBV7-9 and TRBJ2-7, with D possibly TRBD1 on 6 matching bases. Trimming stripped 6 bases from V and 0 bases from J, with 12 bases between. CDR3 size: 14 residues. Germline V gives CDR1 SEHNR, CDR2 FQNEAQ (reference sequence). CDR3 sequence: CASRPVDSSYEQYF. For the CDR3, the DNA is TGTGCCAGCAGGCCGGTGGACAGCTCCTACGAGCAGTACTTC.

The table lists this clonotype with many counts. The CDR3 reads CATSGLAGKGNTGELFF. The CDR3 DNA reads as TGTGCCACCAGTGGACTAGCGGGCAAAGGAAACACCGGGGAGCTGTTTTTT. V gene TRBV24-1 combines with J gene TRBJ2-2; 10 nucleotides align to TRBD2. V lost 5 bases, J lost 2 bases, and 7 bases stayed unmatched. Germline V gene sequence: CDR1 KGHDR, CDR2 SFDVKD. CDR3 size: 17 residues.

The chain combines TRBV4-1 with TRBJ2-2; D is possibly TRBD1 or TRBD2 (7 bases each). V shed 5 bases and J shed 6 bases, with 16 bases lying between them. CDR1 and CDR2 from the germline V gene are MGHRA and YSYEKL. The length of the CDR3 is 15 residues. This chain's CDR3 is CASSSPRGRAGELFF. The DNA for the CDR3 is TGCGCCAGCAGCTCCCCCAGGGGGAGGGCCGGGGAGCTGTTTTTT.